The 8 T cell receptor beta chains given below trace back to one sample, sequenced in a study of cytomegalovirus exposure and HLA in healthy donors. PCR employed 60 Vbeta and 13 Jbeta primers. Here immunoSEQ multiplex PCR was the method, and the copy in TCRdb shows in-frame clones only, minus some. The repertoire includes about 200,000 clones, about four fifths of them detected once, and 0.9% to 1.2% sits in the top ten. Specimen: PBMCs. The receptors come from a woman in her 40s in good health and CMV-seronegative.

The chain couples TRBV15 to TRBJ2-1, with a possible D match to TRBD1 (6 bases). CDR3 length equals 16 residues. CDR1 is LNHNV, CDR2 YYDKDF, per germline (reference sequence). V lost 1 base to trimming and J lost 4 bases, with 14 bases between them. The CDR3, as DNA: TGTGCCACCAGCAGAGGGGTGCCCGGGACATACAATGAGCAGTTCTTC. Encoded protein: CATSRGVPGTYNEQFF. The whole variable domain, remainder taken from reference TRBV15 and TRBJ2-1, is DAMVIQNPRYQVTQFGKPVTLSCSQTLNHNVMYWYQQKSSQAPKLLFHYYDKDFNNEADTPDNFQSRRPNTSFCFLDIRSPGLGDTAMYLCATSRGVPGTYNEQFFGPGTRLTVL.

CDR3 in DNA: TGTGCCACTCGAACTTTTCGGGACAGTAACACCGGGGAGCTGTTTTTT. It codes for CATRTFRDSNTGELFF. The V gene is TRBV19, the J gene TRBJ2-2; 7 bases align to TRBD1. Germline lookup yields CDR1 LNHDA and CDR2 SQIVND (reference sequence). Losses at the gene ends were 10 bases for V and 2 bases for J; bases not matched to a gene: 13. The CDR3 has 16 amino acids.

This clone appeared a few times. The rearrangement uses TRBV9 and TRBJ2-6; TRBD2 is a possible D gene (5 bases). CDR3 size: 17 residues. The germline gives CDR1 SGDLS, CDR2 YYNGEE. V was trimmed by 0 bases and J by 4 bases, leaving 14 bases between them. CDR3 protein: CASSVGRGPGGANVLTF. In nucleotides, the CDR3 is TGTGCCAGCAGCGTAGGCCGGGGTCCCGGCGGGGCCAACGTCCTGACTTTC.

As for this clone: Additional DNA sequences in this sample encode the identical CDR3. This chain links TRBV9 with TRBJ1-1, with a possible D match to TRBD1 (5 bases). V was shortened by 0 bases and J by 4 bases, with 10 bases between the two germline ends. Germline CDR1 is SGDLS and CDR2 is YYNGEE. CDR3 length equals 14 residues. CDR3 sequence reads: CASSVGGGGTEAFF. CDR3 DNA: TGTGCCAGCAGCGTAGGCGGGGGTGGCACTGAAGCTTTCTTT.

This clone was seen a few times. This chain joins TRBV7-2 and TRBJ2-1; 7 bases fit TRBD1. V was pared by 1 base and J by 9 bases, with 9 bases of the junction left unmatched. The CDR3 length is 15 residues. Per germline, CDR1 SGHTA and CDR2 FQGNSA. The DNA of the CDR3 is TGTGCCAGCAGCTTAGGACATAGGGGGCGTCCTGAGCAGTTCTTC. Its protein product is CASSLGHRGRPEQFF.

This chain links TRBV19 with TRBJ1-2, with TRBD1 matching 7 bases. The V and J ends lost 4 bases and 0 bases, in that order; junction bases with no gene match: 5. The germline CDR1 and CDR2 sequences are LNHDA and SQIVND (reference sequence). This CDR3 has 15 residues. The CDR3 is CASSTSGGTNYGYTF. The CDR3 region has the DNA TGTGCCAGTAGTACATCAGGGGGAACTAACTATGGCTACACCTTC.

V gene TRBV7-3 combines with J gene TRBJ1-2, with TRBD1 matching 9 bases. CDR3 size: 14 residues. Unmatched junction bases numbered 2, after V lost 4 bases and J lost 2 bases. CDR1 is SGHTA and CDR2 is FQGTGA in the germline V gene. The CDR3 bases are TGTGCCAGCAGCTCCGGGACAGGGAACTATGGCTACACCTTC. This translates into CASSSGTGNYGYTF.

This sequence joins TRBV28 and TRBJ1-2; no definite D call. Germline V gene sequence: CDR1 MDHEN, CDR2 SYDVKM. There are 13 residues in the CDR3. Deletions cut 5 bases from V and 3 bases from J, with 10 bases between. CDR3 protein: CASSPRGDYGYTF. DNA of the CDR3: TGTGCCAGCAGTCCCCGGGGAGACTATGGCTACACCTTC.